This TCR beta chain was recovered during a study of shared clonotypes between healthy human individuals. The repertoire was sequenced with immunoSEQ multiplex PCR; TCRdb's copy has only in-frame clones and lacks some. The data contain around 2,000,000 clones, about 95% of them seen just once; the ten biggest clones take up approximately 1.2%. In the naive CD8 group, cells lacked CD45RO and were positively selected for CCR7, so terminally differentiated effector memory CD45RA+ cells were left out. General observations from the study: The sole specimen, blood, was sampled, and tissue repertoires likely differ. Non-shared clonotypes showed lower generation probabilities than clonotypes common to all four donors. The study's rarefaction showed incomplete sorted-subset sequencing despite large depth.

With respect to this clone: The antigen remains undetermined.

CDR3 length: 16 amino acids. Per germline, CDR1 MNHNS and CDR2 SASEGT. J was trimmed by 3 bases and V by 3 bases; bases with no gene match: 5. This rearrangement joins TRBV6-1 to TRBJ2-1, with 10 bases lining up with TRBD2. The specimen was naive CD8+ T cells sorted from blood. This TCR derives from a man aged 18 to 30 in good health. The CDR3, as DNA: TGTGCCAGCAGTGATCTAGCGGGAGATTTCTACAATGAGCAGTTCTTC. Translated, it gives CASSDLAGDFYNEQFF.